The sequence of this T cell receptor beta chain was determined in a study of blood T cell repertoires in COVID-19. Study information: COVID-19 samples, acute and convalescent, were from the United States, Italy and Spain. T cells, B-cell-depleted T cells, or PBMCs supplied cDNA or gDNA.

Germline CDR1 is LGHNA and CDR2 is YNFKEQ. V was clipped by 4 bases and J by 7 bases; unmatched bases: 6. CDR3 length: 14 amino acids. In the authors' workflow: Estimation of nucleated cell counts relied on the amplification of reference gene primers. The protocol was immunoSEQ multiplex PCR, while the TCRdb copy is restricted to in-frame clones and leaves out a portion. V and J calls and clone size come straight from that table; D and trimming were deduced from the DNA. Seen here are about 140,000 clones, 80% to 90% observed once, and the top ten hold 1.5%. The specimen was peripheral blood. The receptor was isolated from a woman aged 55-70 years with acute or convalescent COVID-19. The genes are TRBV4-2 and TRBJ2-1; 8 bases are shared with TRBD2. CDR3 nucleotides: TGTGCCAGCAGCCCGGGCCGGGGGGGAAATGAGCAGTTCTTC. Translation gives CASSPGRGGNEQFF.